The 11 T cell receptor beta chains given below trace back to one sample, sequenced in a study of vaccination and CD4 T cells after COVID-19. These TCRs are of unknown antigen specificity. Cultured CD4+ T cell DNA underwent sequencing with the Oncomine TCR Beta short-read assay. TCRdb redid the calling of the PCR reads with MiXCR, one entry per CDR3 protein. This repertoire shows almost 15,000 distinct CDR3 sequences, 50% to 60% found once; its top ten account for 3.5% to 5%. Treatment reported: approximately nine-day PBMC culture with coronavirus spike peptide pools or control peptides (ViraFEST assay). The sequencing used CD4+ T cells from blood, cultured in vitro, collected before SARS-CoV-2 vaccination. The receptor set was obtained from a human donor who had recovered from COVID-19.

This clonotype was seen just once. The genes are TRBV6-2 or TRBV6-3 and TRBJ1-6, with 7 positions matching TRBD1. CDR3 length equals 14 residues. CDR1 is MNHEY, CDR2 SVGEGT, per germline. Trimming cost V 7 bases and J 11 bases; bases outside gene matches: 11. The CDR3 nucleotides are TGTGCCAGCACCTCGCCGACAGGGACTCCACCCCTCCACTTT. As protein: CASTSPTGTPPLHF.

This clonotype was seen only a few times. V is TRBV15 and J is TRBJ1-5; possibly TRBD1 for D (6 bases). This CDR3 has 15 amino acids. Trimming shortened V by 3 bases and J by 5 bases, and 14 bases separated the two germline ends. CDR1 and CDR2 (germline): LNHNV, YYDKDF (reference sequence). CDR3 loop: CATSRGRTDDQPQHF. In DNA, the CDR3 is TGTGCCACCAGCAGGGGAAGGACAGACGATCAGCCCCAGCATTTT.

The table lists this clonotype with a few counts. This chain connects TRBV24-1 to TRBJ2-2; 10 bases are a match to TRBD1. Germline lookup yields CDR1 KGHDR and CDR2 SFDVKD. CDR3 length: 17 amino acids. Unmatched junction bases numbered 8, after V lost 5 bases and J lost 3 bases. CDR3 DNA sequence: TGTGCCACCAGTGCACTGACAGGGGGCATGGACACCGGGGAGCTGTTTTTT. Translated, it gives CATSALTGGMDTGELFF.

V is TRBV27 and J is TRBJ2-7; 8 bases map to TRBD1. The ends lost 4 bases at V and 2 bases at J; junction bases unmatched: 7. Germline V lookup: CDR1 MNHEY, CDR2 SMNVEV (reference sequence). The CDR3 loop spans 15 amino acids. The CDR3 loop reads CASSYMDRAPYEQYF. CDR3 nucleotides: TGTGCCAGCAGTTACATGGACAGGGCTCCCTACGAGCAGTACTTC.

This clonotype was counted only a few times. CDR3 amino acids: CASSPRGAGAADTQYF. Here the CDR3 DNA reads TGTGCCAGCAGTCCTAGGGGAGCGGGCGCGGCGGATACGCAGTATTTT. V usage is TRBV6-4 and J usage is TRBJ2-3, with a weak D call TRBD2 (6 bases). Germline values: CDR1 MRHNA, CDR2 SNTAGT. V was pared by 5 bases and J by 6 bases, with 21 bases between. The CDR3 totals 16 residues.

This rearrangement joins TRBV29-1 to TRBJ2-2; D is uncertain. The CDR3 length is 12 residues. Germline V gives CDR1 SQVTM, CDR2 ANQGSEA. Trimming stripped 3 bases from V and 7 bases from J, with 9 bases between. CDR3 in amino acids: CSVDGVRGELFF. Here the CDR3 DNA reads TGCAGCGTTGATGGAGTGCGCGGGGAGCTGTTTTTT.

The count of this clonotype is one. This sequence joins TRBV6-1 and TRBJ1-1; possibly TRBD1 for D (6 bases). Germline CDR1 MNHNS, CDR2 SASEGT. The V and J ends lost 11 bases and 4 bases respectively, with 17 bases between them. This CDR3 comprises 13 residues. CDR3 in amino acids: CAGPGAGSTEAFF. DNA of the CDR3: TGTGCCGGTCCGGGGGCAGGGAGCACTGAAGCTTTCTTT.

The chain uses TRBV11-2 and TRBJ2-6; the D call may be TRBD1 or TRBD2 (5 bases each). Germline assignment: CDR1 SGHAT and CDR2 FQNNGV. The CDR3 contains 14 residues. Deletions cut 8 bases from V and 3 bases from J, with 11 bases between. CDR3: CASVGAGGANVLTF. In DNA, the CDR3 is TGTGCCAGCGTCGGGGCGGGTGGGGCCAACGTCCTGACTTTC.

The chain recombines TRBV20-1 with TRBJ2-5; 7 bases are shared with TRBD2. The junction had 6 bases not matched to a gene; V was cut back by 3 bases and J by 5 bases. From germline, CDR1 is DFQATT and CDR2 SNEGSKA (reference sequence). The CDR3 contains 13 residues. The CDR3 DNA reads TGCAGTGCTAGGCGGGGGATGGGGGAGACCCAGTACTTC. Translated, it gives CSARRGMGETQYF.

This chain's CDR3 is CASSPGLAGVYEQYF. CDR3 nucleotides: TGTGCCAGCAGCCCGGGACTAGCGGGAGTATACGAGCAGTACTTC. This sequence joins TRBV7-2 and TRBJ2-7; TRBD2 aligns across 14 bases. Germline V gives CDR1 SGHTA, CDR2 FQGNSA. Losses at the gene ends were 5 bases for V and 4 bases for J; bases not matched to a gene: 4. This CDR3 is built from 15 residues.

V gene TRBV12-3 or TRBV12-4 combines with J gene TRBJ2-3, with D possibly TRBD2 on 6 matching bases. CDR3 length: 12 amino acids. Trimming removed 8 bases from V and 5 bases from J, with 11 bases in between. CDR3 in amino acids: CASGGMRDTQYF. CDR3 sequence (DNA): TGTGCCAGCGGGGGGATGCGAGATACGCAGTATTTT.